A selection of T cell receptor beta chains follows, all from one sample in a study of long-term antiretroviral therapy in people with HIV. Clones were read by immunoSEQ multiplex PCR, and TCRdb kept only the in-frame ones, dropping some. Seen here are 20,000 to 25,000 clones, around 80% observed once, and the top ten hold 3% to 4%. Material: unsorted PBMCs, obtained 1.9 years after starting antiretroviral therapy. The receptors here all came from a woman in her fifties or sixties with HIV. The CDR3 runs from the conserved cysteine through the conserved F or W. The order of the fields is V gene, D gene, clone size, J gene, CDR3 protein, CDR3 DNA. A D gene is named only where the DNA matches it firmly. Not every row has a clone size; where given, it reads once, few, many or a size class.

>TRBV19|NA|NA|TRBJ2-2
CASSTSSNTGELFF
TGTGCCAGTTCGACATCCTCCAACACCGGGGAGCTGTTTTTT
>TRBV29-1|TRBD1|NA|TRBJ2-7
CSVEGGGTETYEQYF
TGCAGCGTTGAAGGGGGTGGGACAGAGACCTACGAGCAGTACTTC
>TRBV10-3|NA|NA|TRBJ2-7
CAISTGSYEQYF
TGTGCCATCAGCACAGGGTCCTACGAGCAGTACTTC
>TRBV6-5|NA|NA|TRBJ2-2
CASSPWTANTGELFF
TGTGCCAGCTCTCCGTGGACAGCGAACACCGGGGAGCTGTTTTTT
>TRBV9|NA|NA|TRBJ2-1
CASSVDYTYNEQFF
TGTGCCAGCAGCGTAGATTACACCTACAATGAGCAGTTCTTC
>TRBV9|NA|NA|TRBJ1-2
CASSPPEGRIPLNYGYTF
TGTGCCAGCAGCCCTCCAGAGGGACGGATTCCACTTAACTATGGCTACACCTTC
>TRBV4-3|NA|NA|TRBJ1-6
CASTHTDSPGLNNSPLHF
TGCGCCAGCACCCACACGGACAGCCCCGGATTAAATAATTCACCCCTCCACTTT
>TRBV9|TRBD2|NA|TRBJ2-1
CASSGPSGGAYNEQFF
TGTGCCAGCAGCGGTCCTAGCGGGGGGGCTTACAATGAGCAGTTCTTC
>TRBV4-2|TRBD2|NA|TRBJ2-5
CASSQPGPAGGLRETQYF
TGTGCCAGCAGCCAACCAGGCCCAGCGGGGGGGCTTCGAGAGACCCAGTACTTC
>TRBV5-4|TRBD2|few|TRBJ2-7
CASSLRSGGYEQYF
TGTGCCAGCAGCTTGAGAAGCGGGGGTTACGAGCAGTACTTC
>TRBV10-3|TRBD1|few|TRBJ1-2
CAISESQGGTRLGYTF
TGTGCCATCAGTGAGTCCCAAGGGGGCACCCGCCTAGGCTACACCTTC
>TRBV23-1|NA|NA|TRBJ2-7
CASSPTTDPLEQYF
TGCGCCAGCAGCCCGACGACAGATCCTCTCGAGCAGTACTTC
>TRBV7-2|TRBD2|NA|TRBJ2-7
CASSLESSGSYEQYF
TGTGCCAGCAGCTTAGAGTCTAGCGGGTCCTACGAGCAGTACTTC
>TRBV7-2|NA|NA|TRBJ2-3
CASSLFPTSSSGISDTQYF
TGTGCCAGCAGCTTATTTCCGACGTCTAGCTCAGGTATCTCGGATACGCAGTATTTT